This passage covers 13 T cell receptor beta chains from one sample sequenced in a study of blood T cell repertoires in COVID-19. Method: immunoSEQ multiplex PCR; TCRdb's copy keeps in-frame clones and lacks some. The table shows around 150,000 clones, with around 92% occurring only once. Sequencing was carried out using peripheral blood. These receptors were collected from a man between 25 and 39 years old with COVID-19, enrolled during active disease.

V gene TRBV10-2 combines with J gene TRBJ1-4, with 7 bases that match TRBD1. Germline V gene sequence: CDR1 WSHSY, CDR2 SAAADI. The V segment lost 5 bases and the J segment 5 bases; nucleotides outside the gene matches: 5. The CDR3 runs to 14 residues. CDR3 coding DNA: TGCGCCAGCAGTATCAGGGGGACGAATGAAAAACTGTTTTTT. This sequence encodes CASSIRGTNEKLFF.

This clone occurred a few times. The V and J genes are TRBV7-8 and TRBJ2-7; 15 nucleotides align to TRBD2. CDR1 SGHVS and CDR2 FQNEAQ come from the germline V gene. This CDR3 region has 18 residues. Germline trimming cut 5 bases from V and 0 bases from J; bases unmatched to any gene: 8. CDR3 sequence: CASSPGLAGGQSSYEQYF. In DNA form, the CDR3 reads TGTGCCAGCAGCCCGGGACTAGCGGGAGGACAGAGCTCCTACGAGCAGTACTTC.

This clone is a singleton in its sample. V usage is TRBV28 and J usage is TRBJ2-7, with D possibly being TRBD1 (6 bases). The CDR3 totals 14 residues. CDR1 is MDHEN, CDR2 SYDVKM, per germline. V was pared by 5 bases and J by 4 bases, with 15 bases between. Here the CDR3 DNA reads TGTGCCAGCAGTCCTGGACAGATGAGGTACGAGCAGTACTTC. Its protein product is CASSPGQMRYEQYF.

The table lists this clone with a count of one. The J gene is TRBJ1-6, the V gene TRBV6-6, with 9 bases aligning to TRBD1. The J segment lost 4 bases and the V segment lost 5 bases, leaving 3 bases of the junction unmatched. CDR1 and CDR2 (germline): MNHNY, SVGAGI (reference sequence). The CDR3 is 15 residues long. CDR3 protein: CASSGTGSYNSPLHF. The CDR3 DNA reads as TGTGCCAGCAGTGGGACAGGGTCATATAATTCACCCCTCCACTTT.

This clone was observed a handful of times. The chain has TRBV3-1 (or the pseudogene TRBV3-2) and TRBJ1-5, with 7 bases identical to TRBD1. Looked up from germline, CDR1 is LGHDT and CDR2 is YNNKEL (reference sequence). The CDR3 has 14 residues. The V segment lost 3 bases and the J segment 5 bases; nucleotides outside the gene matches: 4. The CDR3 coding sequence is TGTGCCAGCAGCCAGCGAGGGGGCGATCAGCCCCAGCATTTT. Encoded protein: CASSQRGGDQPQHF.

The rearrangement links TRBV6-2 or TRBV6-3 to TRBJ1-1; TRBD1 might be the D (5 bases). The CDR3 has 21 amino acids. V lost 0 bases to trimming and J lost 1 base, with 27 bases between them. Germline-derived CDR1 and CDR2 are MNHEY and SVGEGT. Here the CDR3 DNA reads TGTGCCAGCAGTTACTCGGACACTCCAGGAAGTGTTCGAGGAACGAACACTGAAGCTTTCTTT. Amino acid sequence: CASSYSDTPGSVRGTNTEAFF.

V gene TRBV23-1 combines with J gene TRBJ1-1; TRBD1 matches 7 bases. TRBV23-1 belongs to the ORF category, with a function that is uncertain. V lost 3 bases, J lost 4 bases, and 5 bases stayed unmatched. CDR3 length equals 14 residues. The CDR3 bases are TGCGCCAGCAGTCAGAAGAGGGGGCTCACTGAAGCTTTCTTT. Translated, it gives CASSQKRGLTEAFF.

The chain has TRBV28 and TRBJ1-2; TRBD1 matches at 9 bases. CDR1 is MDHEN and CDR2 is SYDVKM in the germline V gene. V trimming: 7 bases; J trimming: 7 bases; junction bases outside the gene matches: 7. The CDR3 sequence is 13 residues long. Here the CDR3 reads CASITGTGIGYTF. DNA of the CDR3: TGTGCCAGCATCACGGGGACAGGGATTGGCTACACCTTC.

The V and J genes are TRBV28 and TRBJ2-7; the D gene is possibly TRBD1 (5 bases). The V end was cut by 8 bases, the J end by 5 bases, with 16 bases between. CDR3 length: 13 residues. The germline V gene has CDR1 MDHEN and CDR2 SYDVKM. CDR3 bases: TGTGCCAGCCGCCCCGCAGGGCGGAACGAGCAGTACTTC. Translating it yields CASRPAGRNEQYF.

The chain recombines TRBV12-1 with TRBJ2-7; TRBD2 was called by the table and not checked on the DNA. TRBV12-1 is tagged as a pseudogene. The CDR3 contains 17 residues. The CDR3 DNA sequence: TGTGCCAGCAGCTTTGCGCTGTGGAGGGGAATTTTCTACGAGCAGTACTTC. Translation gives CASSFALWRGIFYEQYF.

This clone was counted a single time. The chain joins TRBV2 to TRBJ2-5; weak D call: TRBD2 (6 bases). V lost 2 bases and J lost 5, with 12 bases in between. From germline, CDR1 is SNHLY and CDR2 FYNNEI. The CDR3 consists of 14 residues. CDR3 region: CASSELAGGETQYF. For the CDR3, the DNA is TGTGCCAGCAGTGAACTAGCTGGAGGGGAGACCCAGTACTTC.

The chain is built from TRBV28 and TRBJ2-7, with TRBD2 matching 10 bases. With V trimmed by 5 bases and J by 3 bases, 7 bases remained unmatched. Germline assignment: CDR1 MDHEN and CDR2 SYDVKM. This CDR3 contains 15 residues. The DNA of the CDR3 is TGTGCCAGCAGTGCGCCTAGCGGGAGCGACTACGAGCAGTACTTC. This gives the protein CASSAPSGSDYEQYF.

This clone showed up just once. The chain is built from TRBV19 and TRBJ2-1, with 7 nucleotides matching TRBD2. Germline V gene sequence: CDR1 LNHDA, CDR2 SQIVND (reference sequence). V trimming: 11 bases; J trimming: 7 bases; junction bases outside the gene matches: 17. The CDR3 has 15 residues. Here the CDR3 reads CASRRGLAETNEQFF. The CDR3 coding sequence is TGTGCCTCCCGGAGGGGTCTAGCGGAGACGAATGAGCAGTTCTTC.